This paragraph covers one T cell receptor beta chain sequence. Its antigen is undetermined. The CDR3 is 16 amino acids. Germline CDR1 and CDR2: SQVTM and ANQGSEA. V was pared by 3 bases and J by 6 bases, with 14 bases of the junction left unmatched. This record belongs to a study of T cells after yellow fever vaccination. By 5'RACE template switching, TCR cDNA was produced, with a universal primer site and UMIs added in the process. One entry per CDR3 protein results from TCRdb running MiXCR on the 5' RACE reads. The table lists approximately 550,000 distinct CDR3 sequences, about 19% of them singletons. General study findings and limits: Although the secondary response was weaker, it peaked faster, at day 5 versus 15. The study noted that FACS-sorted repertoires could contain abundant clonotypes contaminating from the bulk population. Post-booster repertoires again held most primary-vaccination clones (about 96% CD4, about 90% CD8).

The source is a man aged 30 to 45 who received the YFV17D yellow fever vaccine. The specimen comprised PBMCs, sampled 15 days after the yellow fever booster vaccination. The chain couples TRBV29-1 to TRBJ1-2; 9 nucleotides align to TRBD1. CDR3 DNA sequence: TGCAGCGTTGATTGGGGACAGGGTGGTCCTTCCGATGGCTACACCTTC. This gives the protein CSVDWGQGGPSDGYTF.